This TCR beta chain was observed in a study of cytomegalovirus exposure and HLA in healthy donors. CDR3 length: 15 residues. Germline V lookup: CDR1 MGHRA, CDR2 YSYEKL. Trimming took 4 bases from V and 3 from J, leaving 15 bases between them. A multiplex PCR was run with 60 Vbeta primers and 13 Jbeta primers. Sequenced by immunoSEQ multiplex PCR; TCRdb stores in-frame clones only, minus some. The profile covers under 90,000 clones, with roughly 74% appearing a single time and roughly 2% taken by the ten largest. The V call is TRBV4-1, the J call TRBJ1-1, with no clear D. The clonotype comes from a man aged 40-50 years in good health and CMV-seronegative. Input material: PBMCs. CDR3 nucleotides: TGCGCCAGCAGCCGCTCCAACGGCGCGGACACTGAAGCTTTCTTT. Translating it yields CASSRSNGADTEAFF.